This T cell receptor beta chain was found in a study of cytomegalovirus exposure and HLA in healthy donors. It was with 60 Vbeta and 13 Jbeta primers that the PCR ran. Profiling relied on immunoSEQ multiplex PCR, and the TCRdb table lists in-frame clones only, not all of them. This listing includes 93,000 or so clones. The donors comprised healthy bone marrow donors. The CDR3 totals 14 residues. V shed 7 bases and J shed 2 bases, with 11 bases lying between them. CDR1 is LNHDA, CDR2 SQIVND, per germline (reference sequence). This clonotype was sampled from a man in his forties in good health and CMV-seronegative. Source material: PBMCs. The chain combines TRBV19 with TRBJ2-2; TRBD1 is a possible D gene (6 bases). The DNA for the CDR3 is TGTGCCAGTACCCCGGGACAAAACACCGGGGAGCTGTTTTTT. It translates to CASTPGQNTGELFF.